This T cell receptor (beta chain) was recorded in a study of OX40 agonist ivuxolimab in advanced cancers. Study as a whole: A history of anti-PD-1, anti-PD-L1 or anti-CTLA-4 therapy was acceptable, and about 37% had some.

The germline gives CDR1 SGDLS, CDR2 YYNGEE. The CDR3 totals 17 residues. V lost 0 bases to trimming and J lost 3 bases, with 15 bases between them. On this clone: The target antigen is unknown.

Overall study findings and caveats: Partial responders treated at 0.1-3.0 mg/kg exhibited clonal expansion among the lowest measured.

Libraries were prepared by immunoSEQ multiplex PCR; TCRdb keeps only in-frame clonotypes and omits some of them. Here the sample spans roughly 24,000 clones, 75% to 85% being singletons. Prior autoimmune disease or systemic immunosuppression barred patients. At cycle 4 day 1, cycle 7 day 1, and baseline, blood was sampled. The sequence was obtained from an adult with an advanced solid tumor such as melanoma, head and neck, liver or kidney cancer. V is TRBV9 and J is TRBJ1-4; D is unclear. The sample consisted of CD4+ or CD8+ T cells sorted from blood, taken in a trial of the OX40 agonist ivuxolimab. The CDR3 sequence is CASSVAVGPDPNEKLFF. The DNA of the CDR3 is TGTGCCAGCAGCGTAGCTGTAGGGCCTGATCCTAATGAAAAACTGTTTTTT.